Each of the 24 T cell receptor beta chains below was sequenced from the same sample in a study of blood T cell repertoires in COVID-19. Here immunoSEQ multiplex PCR was the method, and the copy in TCRdb shows in-frame clones only, minus some. The sample shows about 88,000 clones, roughly nine tenths of them seen only once. Sequencing was done on a sample of peripheral blood. The receptor set was obtained from a human donor with active COVID-19. The donor label of this sample is uncertain.

J is TRBJ2-7 and V is TRBV20-1; no firm D call. The V gene's germline CDR1 is DFQATT and CDR2 SNEGSKA (reference sequence). V shed 2 bases and J shed 3 bases, with 5 bases lying between them. The CDR3 extends over 11 amino acids. The CDR3 region has the DNA TGCAGTGCTAGATTAATCTACGAGCAGTACTTC. It translates to CSARLIYEQYF.

The chain joins TRBV10-3 to TRBJ2-1, with 15 bases aligning to TRBD2. CDR3 size: 16 residues. V gave up 2 bases and J gave up 6 bases; unmatched junction bases: 2. CDR1 ENHRY and CDR2 SYGVKD come from the germline V gene. CDR3 nucleotides: TGTGCCATCAGTGAGACGGGACTAGCGGGGGGCAATGAGCAGTTCTTC. Protein sequence: CAISETGLAGGNEQFF.

The chain carries TRBV5-4 and TRBJ2-7; D may be TRBD1 (5 bases). Trimming took 0 bases from V and 2 from J, leaving 12 bases between them. The CDR3 has 15 residues. Germline CDR1 and CDR2: SGHNT and YYREEE (reference sequence). The CDR3 bases are TGTGCCAGCAGCTTGGGGCAGGGTAGGACCTACGAGCAGTACTTC. This sequence encodes CASSLGQGRTYEQYF. Combining the CDR3 with reference TRBV5-4 and TRBJ2-7 gives the whole variable domain ETGVTQSPTHLIKTRGQQVTLRCSSQSGHNTVSWYQQALGQGPQFIFQYYREEENGRGNFPPRFSGLQFPNYSSELNVNALELDDSALYLCASSLGQGRTYEQYFGPGTRLTVT.

The chain uses TRBV19 and TRBJ2-1; D uncertain. Looked up from germline, CDR1 is LNHDA and CDR2 is SQIVND (reference sequence). Trimming removed 4 bases from V and 0 bases from J, with 10 bases in between. The CDR3 is 15 amino acids. The CDR3 loop is CASSRDPSSYNEQFF. For the CDR3, the DNA is TGTGCCAGTAGTAGAGACCCGAGCTCCTACAATGAGCAGTTCTTC.

CDR3 coding DNA: TGTGCCAGCAGTTCCCAGGGCGGGGAATCAGATACGCAGTATTTT. Translating gives CASSSQGGESDTQYF. The rearrangement uses TRBV28 and TRBJ2-3, with a tentative D call TRBD2 (6 bases). Trimming took 4 bases from V and 4 from J, leaving 15 bases between them. CDR1 is MDHEN and CDR2 is SYDVKM in the germline V gene. There are 15 residues in the CDR3.

The chain employs TRBV5-1 and TRBJ2-1; 15 bases line up with TRBD2. With 4 bases clipped from V and 5 bases from J, the junction kept 25 bases outside the gene matches. The CDR3 loop spans 23 amino acids. The germline V gene encodes CDR1 SGHRS and CDR2 YFSETQ. This CDR3 is CASSPETRRTSGGVIGGDNEQFF. The CDR3 DNA sequence: TGCGCCAGCAGCCCGGAAACCCGCCGGACTAGCGGGGGGGTAATAGGAGGGGACAATGAGCAGTTCTTC.

The gene calls are TRBV6-5 and TRBJ1-1; D gene uncertain. The length of the CDR3 is 14 residues. Germline CDR1 is MNHEY and CDR2 is SVGAGI. The germline V and J ends were trimmed by 0 bases and 0 bases, with 5 bases remaining between them. The CDR3 protein is CASSYSSLNTEAFF. The CDR3, as DNA: TGTGCCAGCAGTTACTCGTCATTGAACACTGAAGCTTTCTTT.

V is TRBV19 and J is TRBJ1-6, with 9 bases aligning to TRBD1. Germline V CDR1 and CDR2: LNHDA, SQIVND (reference sequence). The length of the CDR3 is 16 residues. The junction had 12 bases not matched to a gene; V was cut back by 5 bases and J by 10 bases. CDR3 loop: CASSLFAGQGGSPLHF. CDR3 nucleotides: TGTGCCAGTAGTCTTTTTGCGGGACAGGGAGGCTCACCCCTCCACTTT.

J is TRBJ2-2 and V is TRBV2; the match to TRBD1 covers 7 bases. The CDR3 consists of 14 residues. Germline trimming cut 8 bases from V and 4 bases from J; bases unmatched to any gene: 7. In germline, CDR1 is SNHLY, CDR2 FYNNEI. The CDR3 nucleotides read TGTGCCAGCTTAGCAACAGGGGCCACCGGGGAGCTGTTTTTT. Protein sequence: CASLATGATGELFF. Variable domain in full (rest from reference TRBV2 and TRBJ2-2): EPEVTQTPSHQVTQMGQEVILRCVPISNHLYFYWYRQILGQKVEFLVSFYNNEISEKSEIFDDQFSVERPDGSNFTLKIRSTKLEDSAMYFCASLATGATGELFFGEGSRLTVL.

V gene TRBV13 combines with J gene TRBJ2-2; 11 nucleotides align to TRBD2. With 5 bases clipped from V and 0 bases from J, the junction kept 11 bases outside the gene matches. This CDR3 spans 19 amino acids. Germline CDR1 PRHDT, CDR2 FYEKMQ (reference sequence). CDR3 in amino acids: CASSRPPLAGVANTGELFF. The CDR3 nucleotides read TGTGCCAGCAGCAGGCCCCCACTAGCGGGGGTAGCGAACACCGGGGAGCTGTTTTTT.

This chain uses TRBV9 with TRBJ2-3; TRBD1 matches 7 bases. Germline trimming cut 1 base from V and 0 bases from J; bases unmatched to any gene: 8. The germline V gene encodes CDR1 SGDLS and CDR2 YYNGEE. The CDR3 loop spans 17 amino acids. CDR3: CASSVRPTGLSTDTQYF. The CDR3 DNA reads as TGTGCCAGCAGCGTAAGGCCGACAGGGCTTAGCACAGATACGCAGTATTTT.

This clone was detected only once. Distinct nucleotide sequences in the sample also encode this CDR3. The chain couples TRBV18 to TRBJ1-3; 7 bases align to TRBD1. Per the germline V gene, CDR1 is KGHSH and CDR2 is LQKENI. The CDR3 sequence is 14 residues long. Trimming cost V 0 bases and J 4 bases; bases outside gene matches: 0. The CDR3 loop is CASSPPTGGNTIYF. DNA for the CDR3: TGTGCCAGCTCACCACCGACAGGGGGAAACACCATATATTTT.

J is TRBJ2-5 and V is TRBV11-2, with 8 bases fitting TRBD2. The CDR3 sequence is 19 residues long. V lost 1 base and J lost 2; bases outside the gene matches: 15. The germline CDR1 and CDR2 sequences are SGHAT and FQNNGV. The CDR3 nucleotides read TGTGCCAGCAGCTTAGGAAAGTTTGGTGAGCGGGGGTGGCAAGAGACCCAGTACTTC. Translating gives CASSLGKFGERGWQETQYF.

This clone was seen just once. This chain uses TRBV21-1 with TRBJ1-4; the table's D gene call, TRBD1, was not cross checked with the DNA. TRBV21-1 is a pseudogene segment. The CDR3 runs 16 residues. Here the CDR3 DNA reads TGTGCCAGCAGCAACCGGACAGGGGGGAACGATGAAAAACTGTTTTTT. It codes for CASSNRTGGNDEKLFF.

The chain carries TRBV28 and TRBJ2-7; the D gene is possibly TRBD2 (6 bases). V was cut by 6 bases and J by 1 base, with 13 bases left in between. The CDR3 sequence is 14 residues long. Germline V lookup: CDR1 MDHEN, CDR2 SYDVKM. CDR3 DNA: TGTGCCAGCAGAGGAGGGGTGAAGTCCTACGAGCAGTACTTC. Its translation is CASRGGVKSYEQYF.

V gene TRBV3-1 (or the pseudogene TRBV3-2) combines with J gene TRBJ2-1; 9 bases match TRBD1. V was clipped by 4 bases and J by 5 bases; unmatched bases: 6. The CDR3 totals 15 residues. Looked up from germline, CDR1 is LGHDT and CDR2 is YNNKEL (reference sequence). The CDR3 sequence is CASSPQGAWNNEQFF. Here the CDR3 DNA reads TGTGCCAGCAGCCCACAGGGGGCGTGGAACAATGAGCAGTTCTTC.

The count of this clone is one. This sequence joins TRBV7-2 and TRBJ2-3; 9 positions match TRBD1. The junction had 9 bases not matched to a gene; V was cut back by 1 base and J by 4 bases. Germline assignment: CDR1 SGHTA and CDR2 FQGNSA. CDR3 length: 17 residues. CDR3 region: CASSLGRTGAGSDTQYF. The CDR3 region has the DNA TGTGCCAGCAGCTTAGGAAGGACAGGGGCGGGATCAGATACGCAGTATTTT.

This chain uses TRBV6-5 with TRBJ1-6; the match to TRBD1 covers 7 bases. Per germline, CDR1 MNHEY and CDR2 SVGAGI. The CDR3 consists of 14 residues. J was trimmed by 11 bases and V by 5 bases; bases with no gene match: 9. CDR3 sequence (DNA): TGTGCCAGCAGTCCAACGACAGGGCTGGCACCCCTCCACTTT. Its translation is CASSPTTGLAPLHF.

The chain carries TRBV19 and TRBJ1-1; D remains ambiguous. The CDR3 totals 14 residues. Trimming left V 3 bases short and J 1 base short, with 9 bases between. Germline assignment: CDR1 LNHDA and CDR2 SQIVND (reference sequence). The CDR3: CASSISQTNTEAFF. The CDR3 coding sequence is TGTGCCAGTAGTATCTCACAGACGAACACTGAAGCTTTCTTT.

The chain joins TRBV28 to TRBJ1-1, with 8 bases that match TRBD1. Germline values: CDR1 MDHEN, CDR2 SYDVKM. CDR3 length: 15 amino acids. Trimming at V came to 5 bases and at J to 1 base, leaving 6 bases not matched to a gene. The CDR3 nucleotides are TGTGCCAGCAGTGGCTCCGGGACAGGGAACACTGAAGCTTTCTTT. Translation gives CASSGSGTGNTEAFF.

The V gene is TRBV19, the J gene TRBJ2-7; 10 nucleotides agree with TRBD1. The CDR3 is 15 residues long. The J segment lost 5 bases and the V segment lost 2 bases, leaving 6 bases of the junction unmatched. The germline V gene has CDR1 LNHDA and CDR2 SQIVND (reference sequence). This CDR3 reads CASSIRDRGRDEQYF. In DNA, the CDR3 is TGTGCCAGTAGTATACGGGACAGGGGAAGGGACGAGCAGTACTTC.

This chain connects TRBV7-2 to TRBJ2-5; D possibly corresponds to TRBD2 (5 bases). Germline CDR1 SGHTA, CDR2 FQGNSA. The V and J ends lost 5 bases and 2 bases respectively, with 15 bases between them. CDR3 length: 15 residues. CDR3 nucleotides: TGTGCCAGCAGCACCTCTCGGGGTATACAAGAGACCCAGTACTTC. Translated: CASSTSRGIQETQYF.

This clone showed up just once. J is TRBJ2-7 and V is TRBV7-9; D gene ambiguous. This CDR3 comprises 14 residues. V was pared by 8 bases and J by 1 base, with 15 bases between. Germline V gene sequence: CDR1 SEHNR, CDR2 FQNEAQ (reference sequence). Here the CDR3 reads CASGQQLISYEQYF. In DNA, the CDR3 is TGTGCCAGCGGCCAACAGCTGATATCCTACGAGCAGTACTTC. Complete variable domain (other parts from reference TRBV7-9 and TRBJ2-7): DTGVSQNPRHKITKRGQNVTFRCDPISEHNRLYWYRQTLGQGPEFLTYFQNEAQLEKSRLLSDRFSAERPKGSFSTLEIQRTEQGDSAMYLCASGQQLISYEQYFGPGTRLTVT.

In its sample, this clone was seen once. The V gene is TRBV21-1, the J gene TRBJ1-2; the D call TRBD1 from the table was never checked on the DNA. TRBV21-1 is recorded as a pseudogene. This CDR3 is built from 14 residues. The CDR3 protein is CASKTQGDNYGYTF. The CDR3 DNA follows: TGTGCCAGCAAAACCCAGGGCGACAACTATGGCTACACCTTC.